The present TCR beta chain was sequenced within a study of CD8+CD57+ T cells in acquired aplastic anemia. Study at large: Quantities of DNA derived from sorted CD4+ and CD8+ cells averaged around 3 ug.

Study findings and constraints: Controls did not differ significantly from patients in CD8+ Simpson's diversity.

Between the trimmed V and J ends, which lost 5 bases and 4 bases, there was a span of 11 bases. The length of the CDR3 is 13 residues. Looked up from germline, CDR1 is SEHNR and CDR2 is FQNEAQ (reference sequence). Using genomic DNA as the template, TCR beta VDJ and CDR3 profiling was carried out. TCRdb re-analysed the reads in MiXCR, keeping a single row per CDR3 protein. The profile covers about 160,000 distinct CDR3 sequences, with roughly 48% appearing a single time and 2.5% to 3% taken by the ten largest. Flow cytometry had shown expanded CD8+CD57+ cells in the patients chosen for sequencing. Details on this clonotype: Antigen: not known.

The rearrangement uses TRBV7-9 and TRBJ1-1; D remains ambiguous. Sequencing was carried out using sorted CD4+, CD8+, or CD8+CD57+ T cells (not recorded which) from PBMCs. The source is a human donor with aplastic anemia. In DNA form, the CDR3 reads TGTGCCAGCAGCCCTAGTCGGGGCACTGAAGCTTTCTTT. This codes for CASSPSRGTEAFF. Using reference TRBV7-9 and TRBJ1-1 for the parts outside the CDR3, the full variable domain is DTGVSQNPRHKITKRGQNVTFRCDPISEHNRLYWYRQTLGQGPEFLTYFQNEAQLEKSRLLSDRFSAERPKGSFSTLEIQRTEQGDSAMYLCASSPSRGTEAFFGQGTRLTVV.